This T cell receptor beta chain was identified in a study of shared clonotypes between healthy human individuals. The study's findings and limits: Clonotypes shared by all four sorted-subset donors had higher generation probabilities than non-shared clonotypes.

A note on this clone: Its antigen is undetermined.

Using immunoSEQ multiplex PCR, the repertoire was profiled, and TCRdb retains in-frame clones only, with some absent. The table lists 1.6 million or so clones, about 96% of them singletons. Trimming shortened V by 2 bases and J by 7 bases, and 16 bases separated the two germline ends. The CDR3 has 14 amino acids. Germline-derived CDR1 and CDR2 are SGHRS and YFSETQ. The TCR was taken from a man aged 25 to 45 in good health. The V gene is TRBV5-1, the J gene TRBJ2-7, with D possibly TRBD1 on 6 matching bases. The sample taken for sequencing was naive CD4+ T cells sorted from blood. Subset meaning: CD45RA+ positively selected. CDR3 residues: CASSLGDTANEQYF. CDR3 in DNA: TGCGCCAGCAGCTTAGGGGACACCGCTAATGAGCAGTACTTC.